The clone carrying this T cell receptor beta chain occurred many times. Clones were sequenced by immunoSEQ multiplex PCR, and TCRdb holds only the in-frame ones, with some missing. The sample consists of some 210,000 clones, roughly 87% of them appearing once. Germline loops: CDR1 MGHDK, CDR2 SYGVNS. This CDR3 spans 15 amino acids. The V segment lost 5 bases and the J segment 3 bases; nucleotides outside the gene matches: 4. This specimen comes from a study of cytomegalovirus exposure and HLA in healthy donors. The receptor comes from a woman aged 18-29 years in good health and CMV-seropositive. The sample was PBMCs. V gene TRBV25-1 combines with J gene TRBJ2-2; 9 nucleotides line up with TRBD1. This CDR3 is CASSLRDRDTGELFF. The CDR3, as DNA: TGTGCCAGCAGTCTCCGGGACAGGGACACCGGGGAGCTGTTTTTT.